The rows below give T cell receptor beta chains drawn from one sample of a study of T cell changes during pregnancy in multiple sclerosis. The method was immunoSEQ multiplex PCR; TCRdb's version includes in-frame clones alone and lacks a portion of them. The sample yields about 52,000 clones, about 92% seen once. The specimen was CD4+ T cells from peripheral blood mononuclear cells, collected before pregnancy. These TCRs come from a female donor with multiple sclerosis, enrolled in a pregnancy study. CDR3s include the opening cysteine and the closing phenylalanine or tryptophan. The D gene is left open where the match is weak. The size field is filled for only some rows; it gives once, few, many or a size class.

clone size	CDR3 length	V gene	J gene	D gene	CDR3 protein	CDR3 DNA
.	16	TRBV5-4	TRBJ2-3	TRBD1	CASSLAAGQGSDTQYF	TGTGCCAGCAGCTTGGCCGCGGGACAGGGGTCAGATACGCAGTATTTT
.	16	TRBV9	TRBJ2-7	.	CASSVNPGTSTYEQYF	TGTGCCAGCAGCGTAAACCCCGGAACTAGCACCTACGAGCAGTACTTC
.	16	TRBV5-6	TRBJ2-7	TRBD2	CASSVGGSGRAYEQYF	TGTGCCAGCAGCGTTGGTGGTAGCGGGAGGGCCTACGAGCAGTACTTC
.	16	TRBV18	TRBJ1-3	.	CASSPLDTVSGNTIYF	TGTGCCAGCTCACCTCTGGACACCGTCTCTGGAAACACCATATATTTT
.	14	TRBV7-6	TRBJ1-4	.	CASSSDWADEKLFF	TGTGCCAGCAGCTCGGACTGGGCCGATGAAAAACTGTTTTTT
.	10	TRBV5-1	TRBJ2-7	.	CASTSYEQYF	TGCGCCAGCACGTCCTACGAGCAGTACTTC
once	13	TRBV6-5	TRBJ2-7	.	CASMGGGGNEQYF	TGTGCCAGCATGGGGGGAGGAGGGAACGAGCAGTACTTC
once	14	TRBV5-5	TRBJ2-7	TRBD1	CASSTGQAGYEQYF	TGTGCCAGCAGCACAGGACAGGCGGGTTACGAGCAGTACTTC
.	16	TRBV19	TRBJ2-1	TRBD2	CASSTVSGSVDNEQFF	TGTGCCAGTAGTACCGTTAGCGGGAGTGTGGACAATGAGCAGTTCTTC
.	12	TRBV6-1	TRBJ2-2	.	CASSHDRVGLFF	TGTGCCAGCAGTCATGACCGGGTGGGGCTGTTTTTT
.	16	TRBV13	TRBJ2-4	.	CASSLRFTGGGDIQYF	TGTGCCAGCAGCTTAAGGTTTACGGGAGGGGGCGACATTCAGTACTTC
once	16	TRBV19	TRBJ1-2	TRBD1	CASRRVAAGGNYGYTF	TGTGCCAGTAGACGAGTCGCGGCAGGGGGTAACTATGGCTACACCTTC
.	14	TRBV25-1	TRBJ2-4	.	CASSDSARGNIQYF	TGTGCCAGCAGTGATTCTGCCAGGGGAAACATTCAGTACTTC
once	14	TRBV27	TRBJ2-1	TRBD1	CASSFSDRYNEQFF	TGTGCCAGCAGTTTCTCGGACAGGTACAATGAGCAGTTCTTC
once	16	TRBV5-1	TRBJ2-2	TRBD2	CASSELAGAGTGELFF	TGCGCCAGCAGTGAATTAGCGGGAGCCGGCACCGGGGAGCTGTTTTTT
.	15	TRBV19	TRBJ2-7	TRBD1	CASSRPGTGTYEQYF	TGTGCCAGTAGTCGCCCCGGGACAGGGACCTACGAGCAGTACTTC
once	15	TRBV5-6	TRBJ1-2	.	CASSAEQVDYYGYTF	TGTGCCAGCAGCGCAGAACAGGTGGATTACTATGGCTACACCTTC
.	12	TRBV7-3	TRBJ2-7	.	CASSSPGGKQYF	TGTGCCAGCAGCTCCCCCGGAGGGAAGCAGTACTTC
.	13	TRBV30	TRBJ1-2	.	CAWRPGASGGYTF	TGTGCCTGGAGACCAGGGGCCTCGGGTGGCTACACCTTC
.	13	TRBV13	TRBJ2-7	TRBD2	CASSWGLSYEQYF	TGTGCCAGCAGCTGGGGACTATCCTACGAGCAGTACTTC
.	14	TRBV7-7	TRBJ2-1	TRBD2	CASSPSGGFNEQFF	TGTGCCAGCAGCCCGTCCGGGGGGTTCAATGAGCAGTTCTTC
.	16	TRBV7-9	TRBJ2-3	.	CASSLGYGEFTDTQYF	TGTGCCAGCAGCTTAGGTTACGGGGAGTTCACAGATACGCAGTATTTT
.	14	TRBV6-1	TRBJ1-5	.	CASSEVYVNQPQHF	TGTGCCAGCAGTGAAGTCTATGTCAATCAGCCCCAGCATTTT
.	13	TRBV27	TRBJ1-1	.	CATRDTLNTEAFF	TGTGCCACCCGGGACACCTTGAACACTGAAGCTTTCTTT
.	16	TRBV7-8	TRBJ1-5	.	CASTLSGQARGQPQHF	TGTGCCAGCACCCTTAGCGGTCAGGCTCGCGGCCAGCCCCAGCATTTT
.	14	TRBV7-9	TRBJ2-1	.	CASSPEGVYNEQFF	TGTGCCAGCAGTCCCGAGGGAGTCTACAATGAGCAGTTCTTC
.	15	TRBV30	TRBJ2-1	.	CAWRVFGSWGNEQFF	TGTGCCTGGAGAGTATTCGGGAGTTGGGGCAATGAGCAGTTCTTC
.	14	TRBV6-1	TRBJ1-4	TRBD1	CASSVGGNNEKLFF	TGTGCCAGCAGTGTAGGGGGCAATAATGAAAAACTGTTTTTT
.	18	TRBV11-2	TRBJ2-3	TRBD1	CASSLGRGRGRKTDTQYF	TGTGCCAGCAGCTTAGGGAGGGGCAGGGGGCGCAAGACAGATACGCAGTATTTT
few	16	TRBV28	TRBJ2-1	.	CASSPGRGPWGNEQFF	TGTGCCAGCAGTCCCGGGAGAGGGCCGTGGGGCAATGAGCAGTTCTTC
few	16	TRBV9	TRBJ1-3	.	CASSATTGFTGNTIYF	TGTGCCAGCAGCGCAACAACAGGTTTCACTGGAAACACCATATATTTT
.	15	TRBV5-5	TRBJ2-1	TRBD2	CASSLSSGSSNEQFF	TGTGCCAGCAGCTTGAGTAGCGGGAGTAGTAATGAGCAGTTCTTC
.	16	TRBV25-1	TRBJ2-5	TRBD1	CASSEWTGTDQETQYF	TGTGCCAGCAGTGAATGGACCGGGACAGACCAAGAGACCCAGTACTTC
.	19	TRBV30	TRBJ1-1	TRBD1	CAWSVRWDRGARGNTEAFF	TGTGCCTGGAGTGTACGGTGGGACAGGGGCGCGCGGGGGAACACTGAAGCTTTCTTT
.	12	TRBV28	TRBJ2-7	TRBD1	CASEGASYEQYF	TGTGCCAGCGAGGGGGCTTCCTACGAGCAGTACTTC
.	14	TRBV2	TRBJ2-2	.	CASSNGRGIGELFF	TGTGCCAGCAGTAATGGGAGGGGGATCGGGGAGCTGTTTTTT
.	15	TRBV7-2	TRBJ2-3	TRBD2	CASSYSGNGVDTQYF	TGTGCCAGCAGCTATAGCGGGAACGGTGTAGATACGCAGTATTTT
.	18	TRBV14	TRBJ2-1	.	CASSIPGTSLSSYNEQFF	TGTGCCAGCAGCATCCCCGGGACTTCCCTGAGCTCCTACAATGAGCAGTTCTTC
.	14	TRBV6-5	TRBJ2-5	.	CASSYRLESETQYF	TGTGCCAGCAGTTACAGGCTAGAATCGGAGACCCAGTACTTC
once	13	TRBV30	TRBJ2-7	TRBD1	CAWTTGGTYEQYF	TGTGCCTGGACGACAGGGGGTACCTACGAGCAGTACTTC
.	12	TRBV28	TRBJ2-2	.	CAGALNTGELFF	TGTGCCGGTGCACTGAACACCGGGGAGCTGTTTTTT
.	15	TRBV18	TRBJ2-7	.	CASSRLAESRMEQYF	TGTGCCAGCTCTAGGCTTGCGGAAAGTCGGATGGAGCAGTACTTC
.	15	TRBV27	TRBJ1-2	TRBD1	CASSSLRGRVFGYTF	TGTGCCAGCAGTTCCCTCAGGGGGCGTGTGTTTGGCTACACCTTC
.	13	TRBV15	TRBJ1-1	.	CATSKDLQGEAFF	TGTGCCACCAGCAAAGATCTACAGGGTGAAGCTTTCTTT